The TCR beta chain described here comes from a study of technical replicates of blood from a few donors. Data came from immunoSEQ multiplex PCR; TCRdb stores just in-frame clones and leaves some out. The sample gives about 74,000 clones, about 95% of which show up once; roughly 0.26% is in the top ten. V shed 3 bases and J 3 bases; nucleotides not matched to a gene: 12. CDR3 length: 16 residues. CDR1 and CDR2 from the germline V gene are GTSNPN and SVGIG (reference sequence). The chain has TRBV30 and TRBJ2-3; 7 bases are a match to TRBD1. The receptor comes from a human donor in good health. Sequencing used T cells isolated from PBMCs. As DNA, the CDR3 is TGTGCCTGGAGCCGAAGTCGGGACAGCTTAACAGATACGCAGTATTTT. This translates into CAWSRSRDSLTDTQYF.